This T cell receptor (beta chain) was sequenced in a study of blood T cell repertoires in COVID-19. TCRdb's copy holds only in-frame clones and misses some; the assay was immunoSEQ multiplex PCR. The sample lists 150,000 to 200,000 clones, about 85% occurring once. Between the trimmed V and J ends, which lost 4 bases and 8 bases, there was a span of 16 bases. CDR3 length: 14 amino acids. Germline V gene lookup returns CDR1 SGHRS and CDR2 YFSETQ. This chain connects TRBV5-1 to TRBJ2-1, with D possibly being TRBD2 (6 bases). The source material was peripheral blood. The TCR sequence derives from a man in his sixties or seventies with active or convalescent COVID-19. This chain's CDR3 is CASSVQLAPHEQFF. As DNA, the CDR3 is TGCGCCAGCAGCGTCCAACTAGCACCCCATGAGCAGTTCTTC.